This T cell receptor beta chain comes out of a study of cytomegalovirus exposure and HLA in healthy donors. These donors counted as nominally healthy when sampled, but unrecorded immune exposures were likely. The PCR made use of 60 Vbeta and 13 Jbeta primers. The method was immunoSEQ multiplex PCR; TCRdb's version includes in-frame clones alone and lacks a portion of them. The sample carries approximately 51,000 clones, about 72% recorded once. V lost 4 bases to trimming and J lost 6 bases; unmatched junction nucleotides: 6. CDR1 MNHEY and CDR2 SMNVEV come from the germline V gene (reference sequence). This CDR3 is 14 amino acids long. Study outcomes and limitations: In most subjects, TCR beta sequences reportedly gave accurate predictions of HLA-A and HLA-B alleles.

With regard to this clone: Antigen specificity is unknown.

V gene TRBV27 combines with J gene TRBJ2-1; 7 bases are a match to TRBD2. Sequenced: PBMCs. This TCR was recovered from a man aged 30 to 45 in good health and CMV-seronegative. CDR3 nucleotides: TGTGCCAGCAGTTCCAGACTAGCTGGCAATGAGCAGTTCTTC. It is translated as CASSSRLAGNEQFF.